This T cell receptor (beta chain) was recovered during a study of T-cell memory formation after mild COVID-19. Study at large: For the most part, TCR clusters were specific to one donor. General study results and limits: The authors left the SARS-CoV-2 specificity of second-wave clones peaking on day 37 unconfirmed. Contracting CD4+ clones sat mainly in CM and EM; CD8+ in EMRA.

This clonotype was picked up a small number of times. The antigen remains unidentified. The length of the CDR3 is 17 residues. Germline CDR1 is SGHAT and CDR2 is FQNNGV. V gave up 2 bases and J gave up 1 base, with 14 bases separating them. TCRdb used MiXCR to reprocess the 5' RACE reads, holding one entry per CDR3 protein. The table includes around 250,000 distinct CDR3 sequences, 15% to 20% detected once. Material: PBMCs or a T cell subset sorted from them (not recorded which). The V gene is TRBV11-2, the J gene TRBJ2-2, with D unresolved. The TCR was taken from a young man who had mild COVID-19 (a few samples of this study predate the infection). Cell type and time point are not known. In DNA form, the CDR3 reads TGTGCCAGCAGCTTACACCCGGCAGGAAGGAACACCGGGGAGCTGTTTTTT. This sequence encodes CASSLHPAGRNTGELFF.